Below, 7 T cell receptor beta chains from the same sample are listed, as sequenced in a study of OX40 agonist ivuxolimab in advanced cancers. Using immunoSEQ multiplex PCR, the repertoire was profiled, and TCRdb retains in-frame clones only, with some absent. Of around 30,000 clones listed, about nine tenths are singletons. This specimen consisted of CD4+ or CD8+ T cells sorted from blood, obtained in a trial of the OX40 agonist ivuxolimab. These receptor sequences come from an adult with an advanced solid tumor such as melanoma, head and neck, liver or kidney cancer.

This clone was found once. The chain employs TRBV5-1 and TRBJ2-1; 7 nucleotides match TRBD1. The germline gives CDR1 SGHRS, CDR2 YFSETQ. J was trimmed by 8 bases and V by 7 bases; bases with no gene match: 15. The CDR3 contains 15 residues. This CDR3 reads CASSRWQGDKDEQFF. The CDR3 bases are TGCGCCAGCTCCCGTTGGCAGGGGGATAAGGATGAGCAGTTCTTC.

The rearrangement joins TRBV11-2 to TRBJ1-1; possible D gene TRBD1, 5 bases. Per germline, CDR1 SGHAT and CDR2 FQNNGV. The CDR3 totals 16 residues. The V end was cut by 4 bases, the J end by 5 bases, with 20 bases between. The CDR3 spells CASSSHSKGRLTEAFF. CDR3 sequence (DNA): TGTGCCAGCAGCTCGCATTCCAAGGGGCGATTGACTGAAGCTTTCTTT.

A few counts support this clone. This rearrangement joins TRBV19 to TRBJ1-1, with D possibly TRBD1 on 5 matching bases. V lost 3 bases, J lost 10 bases, and 9 bases lay in between. The CDR3 sequence is 11 residues long. Germline CDR1 reads LNHDA; CDR2 reads SQIVND (reference sequence). CDR3 DNA sequence: TGTGCCAGTAGTATGGGGCCGGGAGCTTTCTTT. The encoded protein is CASSMGPGAFF. The whole variable domain, remainder taken from reference TRBV19 and TRBJ1-1, is DGGITQSPKYLFRKEGQNVTLSCEQNLNHDAMYWYRQDPGQGLRLIYYSQIVNDFQKGDIAEGYSVSREKKESFPLTVTSAQKNPTAFYLCASSMGPGAFFGQGTRLTVV.

The chain couples TRBV10-3 to TRBJ1-4; D is perhaps TRBD1 (5 bases). The germline gives CDR1 ENHRY, CDR2 SYGVKD. With 7 bases removed from V and 8 bases from J, the gap between germline ends came to 17 bases. The CDR3 consists of 14 residues. The DNA for the CDR3 is TGTGCCATCAATTCTGGGGGGGTTAAGGAAAAACTGTTTTTT. Protein product: CAINSGGVKEKLFF.

The chain links TRBV30 to TRBJ1-2; D is uncertain. Trimming left V 4 bases short and J 7 bases short, with 16 bases between. From germline, CDR1 is GTSNPN and CDR2 SVGIG (reference sequence). This CDR3 contains 13 residues. The CDR3 DNA sequence: TGTGCCTGGAATCTAGGAGGGCCCCTTGGCTACACCTTC. The encoded protein is CAWNLGGPLGYTF.

This chain uses TRBV4-3 with TRBJ2-1; the match to TRBD2 covers 9 bases. Germline V lookup: CDR1 LGHNA, CDR2 YSLEER. Trimming removed 5 bases from V and 7 bases from J; junction bases left unmatched: 9. The CDR3 runs 15 residues. CDR3 protein: CASSYISGSRNEQFF. CDR3 sequence (DNA): TGCGCCAGCAGCTATATTAGCGGGAGTAGAAATGAGCAGTTCTTC.

This chain connects TRBV7-9 to TRBJ2-7; the D gene is possibly TRBD1 (6 bases). There are 15 residues in the CDR3. Germline loops: CDR1 SEHNR, CDR2 FQNEAQ (reference sequence). V lost 4 bases and J lost 4, with 17 bases in between. CDR3 bases: TGTGCCAGCAGCTCCGGGACATCGAGCCCTTACGAGCAGTACTTC. Its protein is CASSSGTSSPYEQYF.